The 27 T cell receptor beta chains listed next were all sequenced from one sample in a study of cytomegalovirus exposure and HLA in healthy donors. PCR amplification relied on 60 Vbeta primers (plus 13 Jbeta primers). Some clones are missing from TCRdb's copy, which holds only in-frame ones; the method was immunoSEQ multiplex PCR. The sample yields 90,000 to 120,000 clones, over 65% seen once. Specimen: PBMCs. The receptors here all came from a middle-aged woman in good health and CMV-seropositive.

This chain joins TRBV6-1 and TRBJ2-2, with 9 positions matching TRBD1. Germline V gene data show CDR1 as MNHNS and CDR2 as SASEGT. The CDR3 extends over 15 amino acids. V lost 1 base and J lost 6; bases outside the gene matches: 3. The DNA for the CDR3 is TGTGCCAGCAGTGAAGGGACAGGGGCGCCCGGGGAGCTGTTTTTT. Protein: CASSEGTGAPGELFF.

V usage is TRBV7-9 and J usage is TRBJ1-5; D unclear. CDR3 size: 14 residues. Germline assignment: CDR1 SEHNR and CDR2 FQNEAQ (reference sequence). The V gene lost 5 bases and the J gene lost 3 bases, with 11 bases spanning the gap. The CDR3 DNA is TGTGCCAGCAGCCTTGGAGGAAACAATCAGCCCCAGCATTTT. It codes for CASSLGGNNQPQHF. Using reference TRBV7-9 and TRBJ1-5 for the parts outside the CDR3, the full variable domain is DTGVSQNPRHKITKRGQNVTFRCDPISEHNRLYWYRQTLGQGPEFLTYFQNEAQLEKSRLLSDRFSAERPKGSFSTLEIQRTEQGDSAMYLCASSLGGNNQPQHFGDGTRLSIL.

The CDR3 bases are TGTGCCAGCAGTCTTCATCAGCCCCAGCATTTT. Its translation: CASSLHQPQHF. V and J are TRBV28 and TRBJ1-5; no clear D gene. CDR1 and CDR2 from the germline V gene are MDHEN and SYDVKM. This CDR3 spans 11 amino acids. V lost 5 bases, J lost 5 bases, and 4 bases lay in between.

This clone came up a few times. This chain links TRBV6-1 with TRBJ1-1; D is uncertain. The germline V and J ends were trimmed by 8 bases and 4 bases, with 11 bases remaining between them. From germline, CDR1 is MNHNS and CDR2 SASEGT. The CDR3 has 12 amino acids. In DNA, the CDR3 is TGTGCCAGCGCCCGACTGGGCACTGAAGCTTTCTTT. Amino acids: CASARLGTEAFF.

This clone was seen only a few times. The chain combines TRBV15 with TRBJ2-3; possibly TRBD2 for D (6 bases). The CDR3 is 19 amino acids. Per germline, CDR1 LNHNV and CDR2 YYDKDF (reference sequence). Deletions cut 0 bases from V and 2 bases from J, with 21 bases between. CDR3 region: CATSREWIVGLPFTDTQYF. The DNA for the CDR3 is TGTGCCACCAGCAGAGAGTGGATAGTAGGACTACCGTTCACAGATACGCAGTATTTT.

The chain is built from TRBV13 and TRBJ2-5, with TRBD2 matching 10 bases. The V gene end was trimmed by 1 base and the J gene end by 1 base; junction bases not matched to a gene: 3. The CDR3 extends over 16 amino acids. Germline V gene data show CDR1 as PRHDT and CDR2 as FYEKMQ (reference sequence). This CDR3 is CASSLVVAGGQETQYF. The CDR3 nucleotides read TGTGCCAGCAGCTTAGTTGTAGCGGGGGGCCAAGAGACCCAGTACTTC. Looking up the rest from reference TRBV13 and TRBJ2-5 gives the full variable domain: AAGVIQSPRHLIKEKRETATLKCYPIPRHDTVYWYQQGPGQDPQFLISFYEKMQSDKGSIPDRFSAQQFSDYHSELNMSSLELGDSALYFCASSLVVAGGQETQYFGPGTRLLVL.

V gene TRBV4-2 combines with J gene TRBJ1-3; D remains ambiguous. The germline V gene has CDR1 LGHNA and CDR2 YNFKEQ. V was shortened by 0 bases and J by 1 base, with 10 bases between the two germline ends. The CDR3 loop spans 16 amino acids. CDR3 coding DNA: TGTGCCAGCAGCCAAGATCCGGGGAAGTCTGGAAACACCATATATTTT. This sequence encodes CASSQDPGKSGNTIYF.

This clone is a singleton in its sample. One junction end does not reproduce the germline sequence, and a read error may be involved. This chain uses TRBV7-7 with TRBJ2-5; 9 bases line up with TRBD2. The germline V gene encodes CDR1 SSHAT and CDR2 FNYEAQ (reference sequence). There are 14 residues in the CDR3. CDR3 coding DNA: TGTGCTAGCAGCTTTAGCGGGGGCCAAGAGACCCAGTACTTC. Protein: CASSFSGGQETQYF.

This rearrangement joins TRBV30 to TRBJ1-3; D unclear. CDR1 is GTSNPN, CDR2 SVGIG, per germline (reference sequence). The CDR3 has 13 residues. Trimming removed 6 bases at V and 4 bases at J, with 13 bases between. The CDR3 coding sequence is TGTGCCTGTGGAGGAGAAGGGGGAAACACCATATATTTT. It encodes CACGGEGGNTIYF.

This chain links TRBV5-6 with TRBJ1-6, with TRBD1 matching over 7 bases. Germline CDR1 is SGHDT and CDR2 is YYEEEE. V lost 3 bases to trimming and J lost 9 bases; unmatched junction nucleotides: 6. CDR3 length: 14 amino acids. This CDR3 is CASSSDRYPSPLHF. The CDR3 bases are TGTGCCAGCAGCTCGGACAGGTACCCTTCACCCCTCCACTTT.

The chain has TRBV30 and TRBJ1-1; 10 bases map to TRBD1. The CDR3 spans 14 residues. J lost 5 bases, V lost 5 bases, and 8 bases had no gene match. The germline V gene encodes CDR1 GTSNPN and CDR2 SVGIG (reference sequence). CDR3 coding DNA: TGTGCCTGGGACAGGGGGCTGGGGGAAACTGAAGCTTTCTTT. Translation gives CAWDRGLGETEAFF.

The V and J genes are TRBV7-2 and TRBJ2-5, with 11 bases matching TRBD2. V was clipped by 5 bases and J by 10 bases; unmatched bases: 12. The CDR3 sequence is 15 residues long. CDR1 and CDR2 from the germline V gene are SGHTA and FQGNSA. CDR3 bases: TGTGCCAGCAGCACATCTAGCGGGGGGCCTTTTGGCCAGTACTTC. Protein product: CASSTSSGGPFGQYF. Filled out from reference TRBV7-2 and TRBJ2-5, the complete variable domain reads GAGVSQSPSNKVTEKGKDVELRCDPISGHTALYWYRQSLGQGLEFLIYFQGNSAPDKSGLPSDRFSAERTGGSVSTLTIQRTQQEDSAVYLCASSTSSGGPFGQYFGPGTRLLVL.

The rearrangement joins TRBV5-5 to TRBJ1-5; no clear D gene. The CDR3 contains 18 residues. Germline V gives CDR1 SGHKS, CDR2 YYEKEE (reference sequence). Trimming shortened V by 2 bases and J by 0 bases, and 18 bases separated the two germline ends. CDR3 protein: CASSLLLRNGLSNQPQHF. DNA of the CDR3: TGTGCCAGCAGCTTATTGTTGCGTAACGGACTTAGCAATCAGCCCCAGCATTTT.

The CDR3 spells CASGRGNEQFF. CDR3 bases: TGTGCCTCGGGGCGGGGCAATGAGCAGTTCTTC. The V call is TRBV30, the J call TRBJ2-1, with D maybe TRBD2 (6 bases). This CDR3 has 11 amino acids. Germline V CDR1 and CDR2: GTSNPN, SVGIG (reference sequence). The V and J ends lost 7 bases and 6 bases respectively, with 10 bases between them.

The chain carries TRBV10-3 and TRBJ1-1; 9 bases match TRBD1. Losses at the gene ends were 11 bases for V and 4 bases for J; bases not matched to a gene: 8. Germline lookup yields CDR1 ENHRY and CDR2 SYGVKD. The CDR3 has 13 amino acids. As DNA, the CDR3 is TGTGCCGTCGCTTGGGACAGGGCCACTGAAGCTTTCTTT. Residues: CAVAWDRATEAFF.

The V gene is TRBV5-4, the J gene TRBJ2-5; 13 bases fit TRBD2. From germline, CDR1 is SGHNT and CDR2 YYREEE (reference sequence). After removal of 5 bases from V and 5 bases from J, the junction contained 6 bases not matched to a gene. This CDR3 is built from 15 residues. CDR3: CASSTSGGAVETQYF. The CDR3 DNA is TGTGCCAGCAGTACTAGCGGGGGGGCAGTGGAGACCCAGTACTTC.

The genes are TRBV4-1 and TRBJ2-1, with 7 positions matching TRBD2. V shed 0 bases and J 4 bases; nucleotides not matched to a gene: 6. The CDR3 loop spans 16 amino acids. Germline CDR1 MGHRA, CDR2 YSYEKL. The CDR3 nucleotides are TGCGCCAGCAGCCAAGATCGCGCGGGGGTGTACAATGAGCAGTTCTTC. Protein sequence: CASSQDRAGVYNEQFF.

CDR3 amino acids: CASSYDPGQGGDTQYF. Here the CDR3 DNA reads TGCGCCAGCAGCTACGATCCGGGACAGGGGGGAGATACGCAGTATTTT. This chain joins TRBV5-1 and TRBJ2-3, with TRBD1 identical over 11 bases. This CDR3 has 16 residues. Losses at the gene ends were 3 bases for V and 5 bases for J; bases not matched to a gene: 8. Germline-derived CDR1 and CDR2 are SGHRS and YFSETQ. Looking up the rest from reference TRBV5-1 and TRBJ2-3 gives the full variable domain: KAGVTQTPRYLIKTRGQQVTLSCSPISGHRSVSWYQQTPGQGLQFLFEYFSETQRNKGNFPGRFSGRQFSNSRSEMNVSTLELGDSALYLCASSYDPGQGGDTQYFGPGTRLTVL.

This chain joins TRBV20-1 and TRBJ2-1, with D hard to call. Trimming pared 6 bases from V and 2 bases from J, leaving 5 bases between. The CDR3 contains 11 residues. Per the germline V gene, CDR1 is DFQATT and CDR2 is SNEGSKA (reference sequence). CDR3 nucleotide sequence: TGCAGTGCGGGCCCCTACAATGAGCAGTTCTTC. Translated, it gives CSAGPYNEQFF.

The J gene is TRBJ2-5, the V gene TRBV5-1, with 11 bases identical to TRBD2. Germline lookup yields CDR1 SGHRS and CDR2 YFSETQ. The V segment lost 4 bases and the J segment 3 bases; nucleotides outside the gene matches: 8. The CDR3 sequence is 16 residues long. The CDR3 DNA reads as TGCGCCAGCAGCCCCGGCTTACTAGCGGGGGAAGAGACCCAGTACTTC. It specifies CASSPGLLAGEETQYF.

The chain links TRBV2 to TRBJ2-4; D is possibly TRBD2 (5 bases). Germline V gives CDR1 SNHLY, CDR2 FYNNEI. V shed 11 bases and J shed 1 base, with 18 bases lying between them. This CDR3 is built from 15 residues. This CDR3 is CAVSVGPGAKNIQYF. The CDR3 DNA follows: TGTGCCGTCAGCGTGGGCCCGGGGGCCAAAAACATTCAGTACTTC. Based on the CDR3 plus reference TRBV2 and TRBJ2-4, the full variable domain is EPEVTQTPSHQVTQMGQEVILRCVPISNHLYFYWYRQILGQKVEFLVSFYNNEISEKSEIFDDQFSVERPDGSNFTLKIRSTKLEDSAMYFCAVSVGPGAKNIQYFGAGTRLSVL.

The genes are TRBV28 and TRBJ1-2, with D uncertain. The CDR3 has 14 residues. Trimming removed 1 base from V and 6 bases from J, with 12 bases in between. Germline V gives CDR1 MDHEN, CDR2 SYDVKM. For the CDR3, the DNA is TGTGCCAGCAGTTTATTGGGCAGCTTCAATGGCTACACCTTC. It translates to CASSLLGSFNGYTF.

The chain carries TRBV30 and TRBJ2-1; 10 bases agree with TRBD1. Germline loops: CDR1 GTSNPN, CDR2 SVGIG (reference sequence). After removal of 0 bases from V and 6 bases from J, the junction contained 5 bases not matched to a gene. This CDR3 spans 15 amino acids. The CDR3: CAWSVGGTGVNEQFF. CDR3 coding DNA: TGTGCCTGGAGTGTAGGCGGGACAGGGGTCAATGAGCAGTTCTTC.

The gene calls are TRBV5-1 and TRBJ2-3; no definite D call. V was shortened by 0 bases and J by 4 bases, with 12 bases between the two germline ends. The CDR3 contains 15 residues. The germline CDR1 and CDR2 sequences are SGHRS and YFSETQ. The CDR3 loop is CASSLGVQVPDTQYF. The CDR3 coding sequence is TGCGCCAGCAGCTTGGGGGTCCAGGTCCCAGATACGCAGTATTTT.

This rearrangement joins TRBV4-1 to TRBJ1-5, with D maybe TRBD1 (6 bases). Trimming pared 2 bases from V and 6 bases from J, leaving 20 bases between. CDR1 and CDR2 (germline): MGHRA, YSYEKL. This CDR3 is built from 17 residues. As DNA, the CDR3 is TGCGCCAGCAGCCAATCTATTATCAGGGGACGGTTTCAGCCCCAGCATTTT. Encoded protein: CASSQSIIRGRFQPQHF.

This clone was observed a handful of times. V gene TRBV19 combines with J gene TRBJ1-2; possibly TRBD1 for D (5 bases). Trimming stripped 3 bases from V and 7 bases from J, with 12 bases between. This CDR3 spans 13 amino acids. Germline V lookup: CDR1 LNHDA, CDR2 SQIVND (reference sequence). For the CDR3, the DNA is TGTGCCAGTAGTATCGGGGGGGATTTTGGCTACACCTTC. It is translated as CASSIGGDFGYTF.

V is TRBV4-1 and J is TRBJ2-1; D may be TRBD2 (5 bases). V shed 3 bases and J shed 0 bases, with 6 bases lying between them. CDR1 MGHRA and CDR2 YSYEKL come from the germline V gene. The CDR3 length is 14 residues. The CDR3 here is CASSQGSSYNEQFF. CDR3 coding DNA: TGCGCCAGCAGCCAGGGGAGCTCCTACAATGAGCAGTTCTTC.